The source of this TCR beta chain is a study of cytomegalovirus exposure and HLA in healthy donors. The PCR ran on 60 Vbeta and 13 Jbeta primers. Data came from immunoSEQ multiplex PCR; TCRdb stores just in-frame clones and leaves some out. The sample lists under 150,000 clones, more than 70% occurring once. CDR3 length: 14 residues. V lost 4 bases, J lost 1 base, and 8 bases lay in between. Germline CDR1 SGHAT, CDR2 FQDESV (reference sequence). This clone was picked up one time. The chain uses TRBV11-1 and TRBJ1-5, with a weak D call TRBD1 (5 bases). Specimen: PBMCs. The receptor was derived from a human donor in good health. The CDR3 coding sequence is TGTGCCAGCAGCTCAGACAGAAGCAATCAGCCCCAGCATTTT. This gives the protein CASSSDRSNQPQHF.